The 11 T cell receptor beta chains given below trace back to one sample, sequenced in a study of cytomegalovirus exposure and HLA in healthy donors. With 60 Vbeta and 13 Jbeta primers, the PCR was carried out. Sequencing used immunoSEQ multiplex PCR; TCRdb keeps in-frame clones, though not all of them. The sample has around 70,000 clones, about three quarters seen once. Input material: PBMCs. All receptors come from a male donor in good health and CMV-seropositive.

This clone was seen a single time. J is TRBJ2-1 and V is TRBV5-1; 14 bases agree with TRBD2. Trimming at V came to 5 bases and at J to 10 bases, leaving 11 bases not matched to a gene. This CDR3 is built from 16 residues. Germline V gives CDR1 SGHRS, CDR2 YFSETQ. CDR3 amino acids: CASSLTSGGALSEQFF. CDR3 DNA: TGCGCCAGCAGTTTGACTAGCGGGGGGGCCTTAAGCGAGCAGTTCTTC.

This sequence joins TRBV27 and TRBJ1-6; D is possibly TRBD1 (6 bases). Trimming stripped 5 bases from V and 3 bases from J, with 11 bases between. In germline, CDR1 is MNHEY, CDR2 SMNVEV (reference sequence). CDR3 length equals 15 residues. CDR3 region: CASSIRGFYNSPLHF. The CDR3 DNA reads TGTGCCAGCAGTATCAGGGGCTTCTATAATTCACCCCTCCACTTT.

The V call is TRBV28, the J call TRBJ2-7; TRBD2 matches 9 bases. J was trimmed by 7 bases and V by 4 bases; bases with no gene match: 11. This CDR3 is built from 15 residues. In germline, CDR1 is MDHEN, CDR2 SYDVKM. The CDR3 sequence is CASSSLAGAALEQYF. The CDR3 bases are TGTGCCAGCAGTTCATTAGCGGGGGCGGCGTTGGAGCAGTACTTC.

The CDR3 nucleotides read TGTGCCACCCGGACAGAGCCCTACGAGCAGTACTTC. It specifies CATRTEPYEQYF. This chain connects TRBV19 to TRBJ2-7, with a weak D call TRBD1 (6 bases). The CDR3 totals 12 residues. Trimming cost V 10 bases and J 2 bases, with 12 bases left between them. Germline CDR1 and CDR2: LNHDA and SQIVND (reference sequence).

This clone was observed a handful of times. The chain employs TRBV27 and TRBJ1-2, with TRBD1 matching 9 bases. This CDR3 is 13 amino acids long. The junction had 0 bases not matched to a gene; V was cut back by 3 bases and J by 4 bases. Germline CDR1 reads MNHEY; CDR2 reads SMNVEV (reference sequence). CDR3 sequence (DNA): TGTGCCAGCAGTTTGACAGGGGGCTATGGCTACACCTTC. The encoded protein is CASSLTGGYGYTF.

This CDR3 is CASSLEGASDETQYF. The CDR3 region has the DNA TGCGCCAGCAGCTTGGAAGGGGCGAGTGACGAGACCCAGTACTTC. The chain is built from TRBV5-1 and TRBJ2-5; the D gene is possibly TRBD1 (5 bases). There are 15 residues in the CDR3. Looked up from germline, CDR1 is SGHRS and CDR2 is YFSETQ. V was trimmed by 0 bases and J by 5 bases, leaving 14 bases between them.

The gene calls are TRBV7-3 and TRBJ2-7; D possibly corresponds to TRBD2 (6 bases). The V end was cut by 5 bases, the J end by 7 bases, with 18 bases between. CDR1 is SGHTA, CDR2 FQGTGA, per germline. The CDR3 has 14 residues. The CDR3 region is CASSVDGRLGEQYF. CDR3 sequence (DNA): TGTGCCAGCAGCGTAGATGGAAGACTAGGGGAGCAGTACTTC.

A single count supports this clone. The chain employs TRBV2 and TRBJ1-4; tentatively, D is TRBD1 (5 bases). Germline V gene data show CDR1 as SNHLY and CDR2 as FYNNEI. The CDR3 has 11 residues. V gave up 7 bases and J gave up 8 bases, with 8 bases separating them. The CDR3 region is CASTDREKLFF. The CDR3 DNA sequence: TGTGCCAGCACTGACAGAGAAAAACTGTTTTTT.

The chain joins TRBV5-1 to TRBJ1-2; 7 bases fit TRBD1. CDR3 length equals 13 residues. Germline CDR1 and CDR2: SGHRS and YFSETQ. With V trimmed by 8 bases and J by 5 bases, 9 bases remained unmatched. This CDR3 reads CARQRQGCYGYTF. The CDR3 bases are TGCGCCAGACAGAGACAGGGATGTTATGGCTACACCTTC.

V and J are TRBV25-1 and TRBJ1-5; 7 bases agree with TRBD1. Germline CDR1 and CDR2: MGHDK and SYGVNS. Trimming removed 5 bases from V and 2 bases from J; junction bases left unmatched: 6. This CDR3 comprises 15 residues. CDR3 amino acids: CASSHNDRGNQPQHF. The CDR3 DNA reads TGTGCCAGCAGTCACAACGACAGGGGCAATCAGCCCCAGCATTTT.

The chain has TRBV6-1 and TRBJ1-5; 7 bases are a match to TRBD1. Germline CDR1 MNHNS, CDR2 SASEGT. This CDR3 spans 17 amino acids. After removal of 4 bases from V and 3 bases from J, the junction contained 12 bases not matched to a gene. Here the CDR3 reads CASSGWWDGTDNQPQHF. CDR3 DNA: TGTGCCAGCAGTGGGTGGTGGGACGGGACAGACAATCAGCCCCAGCATTTT.